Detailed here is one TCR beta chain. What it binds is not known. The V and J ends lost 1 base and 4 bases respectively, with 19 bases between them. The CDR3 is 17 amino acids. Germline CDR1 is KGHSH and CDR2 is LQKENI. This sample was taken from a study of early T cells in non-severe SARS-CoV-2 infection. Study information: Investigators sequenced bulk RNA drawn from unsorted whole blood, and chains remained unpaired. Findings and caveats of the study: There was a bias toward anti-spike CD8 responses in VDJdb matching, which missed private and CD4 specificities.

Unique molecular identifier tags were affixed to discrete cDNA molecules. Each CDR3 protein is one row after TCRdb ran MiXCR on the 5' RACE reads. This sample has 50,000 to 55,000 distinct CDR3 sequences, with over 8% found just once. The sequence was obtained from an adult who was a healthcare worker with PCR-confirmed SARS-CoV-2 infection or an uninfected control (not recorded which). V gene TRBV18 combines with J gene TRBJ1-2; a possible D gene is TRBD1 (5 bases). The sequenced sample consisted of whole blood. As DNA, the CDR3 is TGTGCCAGCTCACCACAGGGGACCACCTATGAAGCCTATGGCTACACCTTC. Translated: CASSPQGTTYEAYGYTF.